There are many counts of the clone carrying this T cell receptor (beta chain). Antigen specificity is unknown. The CDR3 contains 15 residues. The V and J ends lost 5 bases and 4 bases, in that order; junction bases with no gene match: 6. CDR1 SGHTA and CDR2 FQGTGA come from the germline V gene. This sample stems from a study of naive and memory T cell subsets. Overall study findings and caveats: Clonotypes are single alpha or beta chains, not paired receptors.

The beta constant-region primer was an equimolar mix of two oligonucleotides covering TRBC1 and TRBC2. In TCRdb, the UMI-ligation and nested PCR reads were re-called with MiXCR into one record per CDR3 protein. This sample has some 87,000 distinct CDR3 sequences; 7% occur once, and the top ten carry 1.6%. The clonotype comes from a human donor in good health. The genes are TRBV7-3 and TRBJ2-2; 8 bases fit TRBD2. The sample comprised central memory CD4+ T cells from blood. The CDR3 spells CASSPGGQTTGELFF. CDR3 DNA sequence: TGTGCCAGCAGCCCGGGAGGGCAAACCACCGGGGAGCTGTTTTTT.